The 24 T cell receptor beta chains below come from one sample, sequenced in a study of OX40 agonist ivuxolimab in advanced cancers. The library relied on the immunoSEQ multiplex PCR assay. TCRdb holds this immuneACCESS table with in-frame rearrangements only. Some clones are missing; in checked studies, unresolved V genes explain under half, and the rest has no known cause. The sample records fewer than 30,000 clones, 88% of which are singletons. Of the sample, approximately 9.7% is held by the ten largest clones. Material: CD4+ or CD8+ T cells sorted from blood, obtained in a trial of the OX40 agonist ivuxolimab. Source of these receptors: an adult with an advanced solid tumor such as melanoma, head and neck, liver or kidney cancer.

The chain joins TRBV6-5 to TRBJ1-2; 8 bases are a match to TRBD1. CDR1 is MNHEY and CDR2 is SVGAGI in the germline V gene. Trimming took 6 bases from V and 2 from J; bases not matched to a gene: 2. This CDR3 spans 13 amino acids. The CDR3 DNA follows: TGTGCCAGCAGCAGACAGGGGAACTATGGCTACACCTTC. As protein: CASSRQGNYGYTF.

The chain links TRBV5-8 to TRBJ2-5; 9 nucleotides agree with TRBD1. The V and J ends lost 4 bases and 5 bases, in that order; junction bases with no gene match: 9. The CDR3 totals 15 residues. Germline CDR1 SGHTS, CDR2 YDEGEE. In DNA, the CDR3 is TGTGCCAGCAGCACGGGACAGGGAATTTACGAGACCCAGTACTTC. This sequence encodes CASSTGQGIYETQYF. Together with reference TRBV5-8 and TRBJ2-5, the CDR3 gives the full variable domain: EAGVTQSPTHLIKTRGQQATLRCSPISGHTSVYWYQQALGLGLQFLLWYDEGEERNRGNFPPRFSGRQFPNYSSELNVNALELEDSALYLCASSTGQGIYETQYFGPGTRLLVL.

The chain links TRBV7-2 to TRBJ2-3; D gene ambiguous. The CDR3 sequence is 11 residues long. Germline lookup yields CDR1 SGHTA and CDR2 FQGNSA. Trimming cost V 6 bases and J 2 bases, with 3 bases left between them. As DNA, the CDR3 is TGTGCCAGCAGAAACACAGATACGCAGTATTTT. Residues: CASRNTDTQYF.

J is TRBJ2-3 and V is TRBV29-1; 12 bases line up with TRBD2. The CDR3 extends over 15 amino acids. Germline V gene sequence: CDR1 SQVTM, CDR2 ANQGSEA. V lost 7 bases, J lost 2 bases, and 7 bases stayed unmatched. The CDR3 region has the DNA TGCAGCGCTGTACTAGCGGGAGGTCCCACAGATACGCAGTATTTT. Translated, it gives CSAVLAGGPTDTQYF.

Concerning this clone itself: The junction does not match germline at one end; this may be a read error. This CDR3 reads CASSLDSTDTQYF. CDR3 DNA: TGTGCTAGCAGCCTCGATAGCACAGATACGCAGTATTTT. The V call is TRBV7-7, the J call TRBJ2-3, with D hard to call. The CDR3 is made up of 13 amino acids. Germline CDR1 reads SSHAT; CDR2 reads FNYEAQ (reference sequence).

As regards this clone: Other DNA variants within this sample encode the same CDR3. This chain connects TRBV10-1 to TRBJ1-2, with TRBD1 identical over 10 bases. J gave up 5 bases and V 5 bases, and 5 bases lay outside the gene matches. Per the germline V gene, CDR1 is WNHNN and CDR2 is SYGVQD (reference sequence). The CDR3 length is 14 residues. The CDR3 protein is CASSPGQGSYGYTF. CDR3 DNA sequence: TGCGCCAGCAGTCCGGGACAGGGGTCTTATGGCTACACCTTC.

V usage is TRBV6-5 and J usage is TRBJ1-5; no definite D call. The CDR3 totals 15 residues. Germline V gives CDR1 MNHEY, CDR2 SVGAGI. V lost 8 bases, J lost 0 bases, and 14 bases lay in between. CDR3 in DNA: TGTGCCAGCGGCCGGAAAAGGTATAGCAATCAGCCCCAGCATTTT. Its protein product is CASGRKRYSNQPQHF.

V gene TRBV7-3 combines with J gene TRBJ2-3, with D possibly TRBD2 on 5 matching bases. The germline V and J ends were trimmed by 5 bases and 4 bases, with 10 bases remaining between them. Germline loops: CDR1 SGHTA, CDR2 FQGTGA. The CDR3 is made up of 13 amino acids. The CDR3 here is CASSQNSADTQYF. The CDR3 nucleotides read TGTGCCAGCAGCCAGAATAGCGCAGATACGCAGTATTTT.

The V call is TRBV25-1, the J call TRBJ2-5, with 8 nucleotides matching TRBD2. The CDR3 consists of 16 residues. From germline, CDR1 is MGHDK and CDR2 SYGVNS. After removal of 3 bases from V and 1 base from J, the junction contained 7 bases not matched to a gene. The CDR3 loop reads CASSEAFLAGQETQYF. CDR3 DNA sequence: TGTGCCAGCAGTGAGGCCTTTCTAGCGGGCCAAGAGACCCAGTACTTC.

The rearrangement uses TRBV25-1 and TRBJ2-3, with D tentatively TRBD2 (5 bases). From germline, CDR1 is MGHDK and CDR2 SYGVNS. CDR3 size: 15 residues. V was clipped by 3 bases and J by 1 base, with 11 bases between them. This chain's CDR3 is CASSDQKRGTDTQYF. The CDR3 nucleotides read TGTGCCAGCAGTGACCAGAAGAGGGGCACAGATACGCAGTATTTT.

The chain joins TRBV11-3 to TRBJ2-1; TRBD2 matches 7 bases. V trimming: 4 bases; J trimming: 8 bases; junction bases outside the gene matches: 11. The CDR3 covers 15 residues. In germline, CDR1 is SGHNT, CDR2 YENEEA. CDR3 region: CASSSSGTTVDEQFF. CDR3 nucleotide sequence: TGTGCCAGCAGCTCCTCCGGGACTACCGTCGATGAGCAGTTCTTC.

V gene TRBV5-1 combines with J gene TRBJ2-5; D perhaps matches TRBD2 (7 bases). There are 16 residues in the CDR3. The V end lost 0 bases, the J end lost 4 bases, and 16 bases lay between the germline ends. Germline loops: CDR1 SGHRS, CDR2 YFSETQ. This CDR3 reads CASSLANPRGAETQYF. CDR3 coding DNA: TGCGCCAGCAGCTTGGCAAACCCTCGGGGGGCAGAGACCCAGTACTTC.

V gene TRBV9 combines with J gene TRBJ2-5; 7 bases map to TRBD1. CDR1 is SGDLS, CDR2 YYNGEE, per germline. V was clipped by 4 bases and J by 5 bases; unmatched bases: 8. The length of the CDR3 is 14 residues. CDR3 in amino acids: CASSPWARGETQYF. The CDR3 DNA reads TGTGCCAGCAGCCCGTGGGCCAGGGGGGAGACCCAGTACTTC.

The chain has TRBV5-1 and TRBJ2-2; TRBD2 aligns across 8 bases. Germline CDR1 is SGHRS and CDR2 is YFSETQ. V lost 4 bases, J lost 7 bases, and 12 bases stayed unmatched. The CDR3 has 16 amino acids. The CDR3 spells CASSTRTSPGSGELFF. DNA for the CDR3: TGCGCCAGCAGCACCCGGACTAGCCCCGGTAGCGGGGAGCTGTTTTTT.

The chain combines TRBV4-3 with TRBJ2-1; D unclear. Germline V gene data show CDR1 as LGHNA and CDR2 as YSLEER. V was cut by 7 bases and J by 9 bases, with 19 bases left in between. The CDR3 sequence is 14 residues long. CDR3 sequence reads: CASNPYLGWGEQFF. CDR3 bases: TGCGCCAGCAATCCGTATCTTGGTTGGGGTGAGCAGTTCTTC.

Only a few counts were recorded for this clone. The genes are TRBV28 and TRBJ1-1; no definite D call. Trimming took 5 bases from V and 4 from J, leaving 8 bases between them. CDR1 is MDHEN, CDR2 SYDVKM, per germline. The CDR3 is made up of 12 amino acids. The CDR3 loop reads CASSRQPTEAFF. CDR3 nucleotides: TGTGCCAGCAGTCGGCAGCCCACTGAAGCTTTCTTT.

The chain has TRBV10-1 and TRBJ2-2; D gene unclear. Germline CDR1 is WNHNN and CDR2 is SYGVQD (reference sequence). This CDR3 spans 16 amino acids. V shed 2 bases and J shed 4 bases, with 14 bases lying between them. The CDR3 loop reads CASSEGACFPTGELFF. DNA for the CDR3: TGCGCCAGCAGTGAGGGTGCTTGTTTTCCCACCGGGGAGCTGTTTTTT.

The V gene is TRBV9, the J gene TRBJ2-1; possibly TRBD2 for D (6 bases). Germline CDR1 and CDR2: SGDLS and YYNGEE. This CDR3 is 16 amino acids long. The V gene lost 4 bases and the J gene lost 1 base, with 15 bases spanning the gap. The CDR3 region has the DNA TGTGCCAGCAGCAAAGGAGGACTATCATCCTACAATGAGCAGTTCTTC. Its protein product is CASSKGGLSSYNEQFF. The complete variable domain, with remaining parts taken from reference TRBV9 and TRBJ2-1, reads DSGVTQTPKHLITATGQRVTLRCSPRSGDLSVYWYQQSLDQGLQFLIQYYNGEERAKGNILERFSAQQFPDLHSELNLSSLELGDSALYFCASSKGGLSSYNEQFFGPGTRLTVL.

This clone has a handful of counts. The rearrangement links TRBV21-1 to TRBJ2-7. TRBV21-1 counts as a pseudogene. The CDR3 has 16 residues. CDR3 sequence: CASRVDLAALTHEQYF. For the CDR3, the DNA is TGTGCCAGCAGGGTAGATTTGGCAGCCCTGACCCACGAGCAGTACTTC.

This sequence joins TRBV30 and TRBJ1-2; D not resolved. Trimming removed 0 bases from V and 8 bases from J, with 16 bases in between. The CDR3 spans 14 residues. CDR1 GTSNPN and CDR2 SVGIG come from the germline V gene (reference sequence). DNA of the CDR3: TGTGCCTGGAGTGTACGACGGGTTTCGGGAGGCTACACCTTC. Residues: CAWSVRRVSGGYTF.

The V call is TRBV30, the J call TRBJ2-2, with 10 bases fitting TRBD2. Germline values: CDR1 GTSNPN, CDR2 SVGIG (reference sequence). The CDR3 covers 13 residues. J gave up 7 bases and V 4 bases, and 3 bases lay outside the gene matches. The CDR3 nucleotides are TGTGCCTGGACTAGCGGGAGCCGCGGGGAGCTGTTTTTT. Translation gives CAWTSGSRGELFF.

The rearrangement joins TRBV5-1 to TRBJ2-5; D gene unclear. The germline V and J ends were trimmed by 1 base and 2 bases, with 18 bases remaining between them. Germline V gives CDR1 SGHRS, CDR2 YFSETQ. CDR3 length: 17 amino acids. Here the CDR3 reads CASSLFRPSGRQETQYF. CDR3 DNA sequence: TGCGCCAGCAGCTTGTTCAGACCAAGTGGTAGGCAAGAGACCCAGTACTTC.

The rearrangement joins TRBV27 to TRBJ2-3; no clear D gene. The germline V gene has CDR1 MNHEY and CDR2 SMNVEV (reference sequence). V was trimmed by 3 bases and J by 6 bases, leaving 16 bases between them. The CDR3 runs to 15 residues. The CDR3 reads CASSLGLGRVDTQYF. Here the CDR3 DNA reads TGTGCCAGCAGTTTGGGTTTAGGGCGAGTGGATACGCAGTATTTT.

V is TRBV6-5 and J is TRBJ2-7; tentative D call: TRBD2 (6 bases). V lost 7 bases and J 7 bases, leaving 11 bases between the germline ends. The CDR3 has 11 amino acids. Germline assignment: CDR1 MNHEY and CDR2 SVGAGI. The CDR3 nucleotides are TGTGCCAGCACGAGCGGACTAGAGCAGTACTTC. Protein product: CASTSGLEQYF.